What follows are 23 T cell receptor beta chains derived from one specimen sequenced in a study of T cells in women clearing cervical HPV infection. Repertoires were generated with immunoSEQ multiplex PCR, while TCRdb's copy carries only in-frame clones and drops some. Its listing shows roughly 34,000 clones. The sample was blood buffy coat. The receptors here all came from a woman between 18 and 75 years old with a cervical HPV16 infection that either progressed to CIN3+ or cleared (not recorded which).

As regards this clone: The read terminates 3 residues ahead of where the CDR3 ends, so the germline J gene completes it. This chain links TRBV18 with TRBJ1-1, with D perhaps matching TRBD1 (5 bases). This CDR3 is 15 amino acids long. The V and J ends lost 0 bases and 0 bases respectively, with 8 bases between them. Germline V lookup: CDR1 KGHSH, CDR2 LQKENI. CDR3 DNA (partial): TGTGCCAGCTCACCACCGGGGGGTTTGAACACTGAA. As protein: CASSPPGGLNTE. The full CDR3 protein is CASSPPGGLNTEAFF.

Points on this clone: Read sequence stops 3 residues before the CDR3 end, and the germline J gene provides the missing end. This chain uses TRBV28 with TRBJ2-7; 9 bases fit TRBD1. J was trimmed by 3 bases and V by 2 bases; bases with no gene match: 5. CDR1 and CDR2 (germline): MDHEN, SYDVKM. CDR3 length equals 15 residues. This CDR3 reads CASSLHGDRDYEQYF. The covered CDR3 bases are TGTGCCAGCAGTTTACATGGGGACAGGGACTACGAG.

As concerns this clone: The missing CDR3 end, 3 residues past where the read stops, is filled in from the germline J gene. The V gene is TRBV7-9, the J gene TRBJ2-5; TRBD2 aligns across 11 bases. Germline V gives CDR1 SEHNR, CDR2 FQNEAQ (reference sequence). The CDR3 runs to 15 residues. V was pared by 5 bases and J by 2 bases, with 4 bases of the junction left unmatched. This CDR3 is CASSLTSGRQETQYF. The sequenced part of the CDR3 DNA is TGTGCCAGCAGCCTCACTAGCGGGAGACAAGAGACC.

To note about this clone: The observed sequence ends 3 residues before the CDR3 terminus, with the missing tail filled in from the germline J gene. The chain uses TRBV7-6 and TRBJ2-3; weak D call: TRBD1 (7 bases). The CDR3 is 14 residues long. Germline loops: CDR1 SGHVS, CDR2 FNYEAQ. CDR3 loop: CASSPRGVGETQYF. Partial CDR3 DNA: TGTGCCAGCAGCCCCAGGGGGGTCGGGGAGACG.

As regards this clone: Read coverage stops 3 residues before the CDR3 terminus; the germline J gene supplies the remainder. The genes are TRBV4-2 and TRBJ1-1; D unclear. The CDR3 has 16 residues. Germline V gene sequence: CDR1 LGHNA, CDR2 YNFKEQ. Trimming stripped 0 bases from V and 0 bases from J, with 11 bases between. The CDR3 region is CASSQERVTMNTEAFF. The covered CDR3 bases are TGTGCCAGCAGCCAAGAAAGGGTAACAATGAACACTGAA.

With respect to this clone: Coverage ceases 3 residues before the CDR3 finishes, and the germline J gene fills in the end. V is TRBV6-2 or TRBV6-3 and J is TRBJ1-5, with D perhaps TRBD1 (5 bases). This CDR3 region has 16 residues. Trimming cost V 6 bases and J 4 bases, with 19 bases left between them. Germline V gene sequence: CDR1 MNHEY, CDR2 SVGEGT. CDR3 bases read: TGTGCCAGCAGGCTTTCCGTAGGGGAGGTGAATCAGCCC. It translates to CASRLSVGEVNQP. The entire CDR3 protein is CASRLSVGEVNQPQHF.

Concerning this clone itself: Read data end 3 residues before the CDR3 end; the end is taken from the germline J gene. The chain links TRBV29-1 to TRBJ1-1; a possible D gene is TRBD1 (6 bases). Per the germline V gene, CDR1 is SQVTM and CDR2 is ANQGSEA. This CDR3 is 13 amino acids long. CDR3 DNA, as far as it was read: TGCAGCGTACCACCTCTTGGGGGCGGGACA. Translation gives CSVPPLGGGT. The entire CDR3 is CSVPPLGGGTAFF.

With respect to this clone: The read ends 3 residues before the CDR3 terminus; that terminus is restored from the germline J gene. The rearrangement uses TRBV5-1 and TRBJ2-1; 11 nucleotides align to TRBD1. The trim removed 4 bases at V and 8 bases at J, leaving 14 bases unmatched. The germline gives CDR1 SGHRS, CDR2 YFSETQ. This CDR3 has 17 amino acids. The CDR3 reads CASSDRTGGFWVDEQFF. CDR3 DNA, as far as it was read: TGCGCCAGCAGCGACCGGACAGGGGGCTTCTGGGTCGATGAG.

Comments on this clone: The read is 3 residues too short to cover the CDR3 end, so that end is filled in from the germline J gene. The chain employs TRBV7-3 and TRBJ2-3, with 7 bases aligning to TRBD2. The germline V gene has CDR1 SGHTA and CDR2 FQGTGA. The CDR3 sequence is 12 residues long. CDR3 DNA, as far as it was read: TGTGCCAGCAGCCAATCGGCGGGGGCG. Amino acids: CASSQSAGA. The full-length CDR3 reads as CASSQSAGAQYF.

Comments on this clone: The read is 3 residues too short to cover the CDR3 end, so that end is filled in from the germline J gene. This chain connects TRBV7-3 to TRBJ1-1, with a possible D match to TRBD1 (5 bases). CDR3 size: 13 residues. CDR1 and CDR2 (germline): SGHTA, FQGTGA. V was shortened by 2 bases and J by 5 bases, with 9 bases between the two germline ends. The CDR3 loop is CASSLSGGTEAFF. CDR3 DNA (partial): TGTGCCAGCAGCTTATCGGGGGGAACTGAA.

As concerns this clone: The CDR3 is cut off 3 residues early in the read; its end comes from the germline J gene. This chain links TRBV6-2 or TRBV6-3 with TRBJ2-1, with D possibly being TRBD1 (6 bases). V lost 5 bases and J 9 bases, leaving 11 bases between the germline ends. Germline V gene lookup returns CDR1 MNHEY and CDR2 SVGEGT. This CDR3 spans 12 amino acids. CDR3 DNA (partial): TGTGCCAGCAGTAACGGGACACCTGAG. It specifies CASSNGTPE. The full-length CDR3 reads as CASSNGTPEQFF.

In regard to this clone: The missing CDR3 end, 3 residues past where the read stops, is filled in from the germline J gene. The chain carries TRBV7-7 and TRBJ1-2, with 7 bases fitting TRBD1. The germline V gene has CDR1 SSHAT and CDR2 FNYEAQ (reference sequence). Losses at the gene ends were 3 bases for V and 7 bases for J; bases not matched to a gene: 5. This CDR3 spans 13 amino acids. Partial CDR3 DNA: TGTGCCAGCAGCTTTTCCGGGACAGCTGGC. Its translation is CASSFSGTAG. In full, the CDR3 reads CASSFSGTAGYTF.

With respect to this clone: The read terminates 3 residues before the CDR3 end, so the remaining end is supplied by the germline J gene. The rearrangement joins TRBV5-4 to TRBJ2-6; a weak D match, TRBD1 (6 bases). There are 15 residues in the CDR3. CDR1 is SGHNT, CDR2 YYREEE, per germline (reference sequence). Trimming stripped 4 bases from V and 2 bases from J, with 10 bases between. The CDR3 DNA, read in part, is TGTGCCAGCAGCCATAAGGGGGCTGGGGCCAACGTC. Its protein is CASSHKGAGANV. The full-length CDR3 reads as CASSHKGAGANVLTF.

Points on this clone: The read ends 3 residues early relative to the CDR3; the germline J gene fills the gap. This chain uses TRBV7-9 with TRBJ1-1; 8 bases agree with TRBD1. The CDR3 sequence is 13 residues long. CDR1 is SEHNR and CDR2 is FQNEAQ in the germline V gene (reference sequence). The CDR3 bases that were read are TGTGCCAGCAGCTTTGGACAGGGATTCCAA. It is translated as CASSFGQGFQ. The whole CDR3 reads CASSFGQGFQAFF.

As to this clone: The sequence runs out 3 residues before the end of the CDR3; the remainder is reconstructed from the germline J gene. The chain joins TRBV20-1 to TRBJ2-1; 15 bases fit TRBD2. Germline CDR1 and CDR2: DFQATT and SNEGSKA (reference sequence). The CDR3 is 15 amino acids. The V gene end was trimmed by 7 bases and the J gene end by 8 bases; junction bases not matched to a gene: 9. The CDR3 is CSVPRTSGRADEQFF. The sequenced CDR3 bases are TGCAGTGTCCCGCGGACTAGCGGGAGGGCCGATGAG.

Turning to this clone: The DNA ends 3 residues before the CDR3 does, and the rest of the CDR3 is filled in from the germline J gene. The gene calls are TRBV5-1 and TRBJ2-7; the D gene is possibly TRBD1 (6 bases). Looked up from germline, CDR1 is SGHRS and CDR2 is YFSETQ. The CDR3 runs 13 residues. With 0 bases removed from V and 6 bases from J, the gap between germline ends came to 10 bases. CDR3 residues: CASSLEQGSEQYF. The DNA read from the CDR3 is TGCGCCAGCAGCTTGGAACAGGGAAGCGAG.

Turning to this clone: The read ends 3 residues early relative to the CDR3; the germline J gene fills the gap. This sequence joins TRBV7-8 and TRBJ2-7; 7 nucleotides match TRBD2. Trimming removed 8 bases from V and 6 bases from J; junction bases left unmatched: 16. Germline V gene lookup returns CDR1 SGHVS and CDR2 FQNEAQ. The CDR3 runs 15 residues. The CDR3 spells CASRKAGLEILEQYF. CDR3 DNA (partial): TGTGCCAGCCGCAAAGCCGGACTAGAGATCCTCGAG.

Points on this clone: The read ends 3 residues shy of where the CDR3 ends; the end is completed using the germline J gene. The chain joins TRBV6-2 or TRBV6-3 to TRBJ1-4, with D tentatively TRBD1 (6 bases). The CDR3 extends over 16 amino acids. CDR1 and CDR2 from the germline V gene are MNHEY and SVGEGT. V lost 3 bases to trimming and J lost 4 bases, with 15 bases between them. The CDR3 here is CASSYPTTGINEKLFF. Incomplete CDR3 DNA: TGTGCCAGCAGTTATCCAACAACAGGGATTAATGAAAAA.

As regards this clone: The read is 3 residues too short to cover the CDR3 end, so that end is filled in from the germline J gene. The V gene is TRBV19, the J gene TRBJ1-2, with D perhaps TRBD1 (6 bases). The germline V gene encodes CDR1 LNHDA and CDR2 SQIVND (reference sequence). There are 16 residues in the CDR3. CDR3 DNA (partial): TGTGCCAGTAGTATCCCCACAGGGAGCTCCTACAATGAC. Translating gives CASSIPTGSSYND. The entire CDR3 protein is CASSIPTGSSYNDYTF.

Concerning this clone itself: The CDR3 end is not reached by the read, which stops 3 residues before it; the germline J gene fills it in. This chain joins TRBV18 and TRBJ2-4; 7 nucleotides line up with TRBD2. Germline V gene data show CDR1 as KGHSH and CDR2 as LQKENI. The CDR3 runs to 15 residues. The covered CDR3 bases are TGTGCCAGCTCTACCCAGGGCCTGGGAGGGGATGGT. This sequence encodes CASSTQGLGGDG. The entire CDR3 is CASSTQGLGGDGQYF.

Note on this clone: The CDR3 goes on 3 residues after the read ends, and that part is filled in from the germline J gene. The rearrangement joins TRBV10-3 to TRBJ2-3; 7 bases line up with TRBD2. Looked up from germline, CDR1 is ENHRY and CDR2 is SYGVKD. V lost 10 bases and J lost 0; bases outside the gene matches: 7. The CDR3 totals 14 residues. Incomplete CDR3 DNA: TGTGCCACAAATAGCGGGCCTAGCACAGATACG. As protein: CATNSGPSTDT. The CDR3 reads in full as CATNSGPSTDTQYF.

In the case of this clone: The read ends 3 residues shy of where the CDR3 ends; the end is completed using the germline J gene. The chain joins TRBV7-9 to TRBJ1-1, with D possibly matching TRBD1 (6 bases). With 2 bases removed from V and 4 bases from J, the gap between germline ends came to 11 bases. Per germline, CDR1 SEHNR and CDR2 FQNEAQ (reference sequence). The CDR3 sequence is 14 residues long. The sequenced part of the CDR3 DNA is TGTGCCAGCAGCTTAAGGAACAGGGTCACTGAA. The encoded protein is CASSLRNRVTE. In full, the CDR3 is CASSLRNRVTEAFF.

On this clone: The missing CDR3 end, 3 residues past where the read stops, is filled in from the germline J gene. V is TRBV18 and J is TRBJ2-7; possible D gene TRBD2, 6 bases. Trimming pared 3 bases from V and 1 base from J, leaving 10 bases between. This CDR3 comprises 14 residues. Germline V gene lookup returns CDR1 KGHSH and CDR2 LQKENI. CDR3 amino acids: CASSPKGLSYEQYF. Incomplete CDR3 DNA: TGTGCCAGCTCACCGAAAGGACTATCCTACGAG. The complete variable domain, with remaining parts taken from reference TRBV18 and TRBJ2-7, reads NAGVMQNPRHLVRRRGQEARLRCSPMKGHSHVYWYRQLPEEGLKFMVYLQKENIIDESGMPKERFSAEFPKEGPSILRIQQVVRGDSAAYFCASSPKGLSYEQYFGPGTRLTVT.